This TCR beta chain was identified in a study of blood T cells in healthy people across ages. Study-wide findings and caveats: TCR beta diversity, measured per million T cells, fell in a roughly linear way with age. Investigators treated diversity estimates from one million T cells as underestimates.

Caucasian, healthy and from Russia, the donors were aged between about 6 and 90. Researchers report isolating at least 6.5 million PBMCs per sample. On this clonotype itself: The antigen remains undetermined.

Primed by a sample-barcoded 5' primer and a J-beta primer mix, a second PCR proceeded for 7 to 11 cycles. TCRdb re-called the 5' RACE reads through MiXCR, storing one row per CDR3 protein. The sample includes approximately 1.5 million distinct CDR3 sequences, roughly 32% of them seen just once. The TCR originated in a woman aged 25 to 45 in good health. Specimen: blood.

The CDR3 nucleotides are TGTGCCAGCAGCGGCGGGACTCCTTACAATGAGCAGTTCTTC. It yields the protein CASSGGTPYNEQFF. The rearrangement joins TRBV11-2 to TRBJ2-1; perhaps TRBD2 as D (6 bases). Trimming cost V 5 bases and J 4 bases, with 12 bases left between them. This CDR3 comprises 14 residues. The germline gives CDR1 SGHAT, CDR2 FQNNGV.